The following is a TCR beta chain sequence with its context. Its antigen is undetermined. The CDR3 is 14 amino acids. V was clipped by 4 bases and J by 9 bases; unmatched bases: 7. Germline CDR1 reads SGHNT; CDR2 reads YENEEA. This sample was included in a study of early T cells in non-severe SARS-CoV-2 infection. Study-level background: With bulk RNA from unsorted whole blood as input, sequencing yielded unpaired chains.

Study outcomes and limitations: CD4 and private specificities were missed by VDJdb matching, which favored anti-spike CD8 responses.

Unique molecular identifiers were attached to individual cDNA molecules. TCRdb re-derived calls from the 5' RACE reads in MiXCR, one entry per CDR3 protein. The sample shows fewer than 100,000 distinct CDR3 sequences, 16% of them seen only once. Source material: whole blood. This rearrangement joins TRBV11-3 to TRBJ2-1; TRBD2 matches 9 bases. The clonotype comes from an adult who was a healthcare worker with PCR-confirmed SARS-CoV-2 infection or an uninfected control (not recorded which). CDR3 sequence reads: CASSSLAGVGEQFF. The CDR3 nucleotides read TGTGCCAGCAGCTCGTTAGCGGGAGTGGGTGAGCAGTTCTTC.